The next 3 T cell receptor beta chains were all read from a single sample in a study of T cell changes during pregnancy in multiple sclerosis. The protocol was immunoSEQ multiplex PCR, while the TCRdb copy is restricted to in-frame clones and leaves out a portion. Altogether some 43,000 clones are present, 90% being singletons, with the ten largest covering 9% to 10%. Specimen: CD8+ T cells from peripheral blood mononuclear cells, collected in the first trimester of pregnancy. The receptors derive from a female donor with multiple sclerosis, enrolled in a pregnancy study.

The chain has TRBV5-8 and TRBJ2-5, with 9 bases identical to TRBD1. J gave up 6 bases and V 4 bases, and 7 bases lay outside the gene matches. Germline CDR1 is SGHTS and CDR2 is YDEGEE. The CDR3 extends over 14 amino acids. The CDR3, as DNA: TGTGCCAGCAGCCATTGGGACAGGGTACAGACCCAGTACTTC. Protein sequence: CASSHWDRVQTQYF.

The chain has TRBV7-2 and TRBJ2-5; 14 positions match TRBD2. J gave up 7 bases and V 1 base, and 5 bases lay outside the gene matches. The V gene's germline CDR1 is SGHTA and CDR2 FQGNSA. The CDR3 has 16 amino acids. CDR3: CASSLDGTSGGATQYF. The CDR3 bases are TGTGCCAGCAGCTTAGATGGGACTAGCGGGGGTGCGACCCAGTACTTC.

The rearrangement uses TRBV27 and TRBJ2-7; 9 bases map to TRBD1. CDR3 size: 11 residues. The germline V gene encodes CDR1 MNHEY and CDR2 SMNVEV (reference sequence). J gave up 13 bases and V 8 bases, and 9 bases lay outside the gene matches. Written as DNA, the CDR3 is TGTGCCAGCGGTCCCAGGGACAGGGCTTACTTC. Encoded protein: CASGPRDRAYF.